This T cell receptor beta chain was identified during a study of shared clonotypes between healthy human individuals. Study context: CD4 naive and memory got three plates each, CD8 naive two, CD8 memory one. General study findings and limits: Enrolling few donors narrowed the genetic and exposure-history diversity that was represented. Richness estimates generally favored naive over memory subsets.

This CDR3 is built from 14 residues. Germline CDR1 SGHTS, CDR2 YDEGEE. The V end lost 6 bases, the J end lost 3 bases, and 16 bases lay between the germline ends. How the authors handled the data: Without quality scores, immunoSEQ junctional reads could not be filtered like full-length reads. Clones were sequenced by immunoSEQ multiplex PCR, and TCRdb holds only the in-frame ones, with some missing. V and J calls and clone size are given by that table; D and trimming were obtained from the DNA. In the table there are 1.4 million to 1.5 million clones, roughly 95% of which are singletons. Note on this clone: Its antigen is not identified.

This chain joins TRBV5-8 and TRBJ2-7; D is possibly TRBD2 (5 bases). This TCR was recovered from a man aged 25 to 40 in good health. Sequencing used naive CD4+ T cells sorted from blood. This sample's subset: CD45RA+ positively selected. For the CDR3, the DNA is TGTGCCAGCACCTTCGGGGTTGGGAGCTACGAGCAGTACTTC. Protein: CASTFGVGSYEQYF. Full variable domain (outside the CDR3, taken from reference TRBV5-8 and TRBJ2-7): EAGVTQSPTHLIKTRGQQATLRCSPISGHTSVYWYQQALGLGLQFLLWYDEGEERNRGNFPPRFSGRQFPNYSSELNVNALELEDSALYLCASTFGVGSYEQYFGPGTRLTVT.